The 24 T cell receptor beta chains listed next were all sequenced from one sample in a study of lymphopenia after photon versus proton radiotherapy. This table comes from immunoSEQ multiplex PCR, and its TCRdb copy is limited to in-frame clones, with some not included. The table shows tens of thousands of clones, with 82% occurring only once. The sequencing used peripheral blood, collected from a patient treated with proton-based radiotherapy. Receptors originate from an older woman with pancreatic cancer.

This chain uses TRBV27 with TRBJ2-1; D call uncertain. Germline CDR1 is MNHEY and CDR2 is SMNVEV (reference sequence). V lost 5 bases and J lost 0, with 11 bases in between. The CDR3 is 15 residues long. CDR3 coding DNA: TGTGCCAGCAGTCCATTCCAAAGCTCCTACAATGAGCAGTTCTTC. It is translated as CASSPFQSSYNEQFF.

J is TRBJ2-2 and V is TRBV27; D is uncertain. Trimming shortened V by 1 base and J by 0 bases, and 3 bases separated the two germline ends. CDR1 MNHEY and CDR2 SMNVEV come from the germline V gene (reference sequence). This CDR3 is 14 amino acids long. The CDR3 DNA is TGTGCCAGCAGTTTATGGACGAACACCGGGGAGCTGTTTTTT. It specifies CASSLWTNTGELFF.

The rearrangement joins TRBV6-4 to TRBJ1-6, with D maybe TRBD1 (5 bases). Germline values: CDR1 MRHNA, CDR2 SNTAGT. V was cut by 4 bases and J by 9 bases, with 10 bases left in between. CDR3 size: 13 residues. DNA for the CDR3: TGTGCCAGCAGTGTTTCGGGGACTTCACCCCTCCACTTT. Translation: CASSVSGTSPLHF.

This rearrangement joins TRBV25-1 to TRBJ2-1, with D uncertain. This CDR3 spans 13 amino acids. Looked up from germline, CDR1 is MGHDK and CDR2 is SYGVNS. Trimming removed 8 bases from V and 5 bases from J, with 13 bases in between. Here the CDR3 reads CASLGLRHNEQFF. Here the CDR3 DNA reads TGTGCCAGCCTCGGGCTCAGGCACAATGAGCAGTTCTTC.

V and J are TRBV12-5 and TRBJ1-1; TRBD1 agrees at 8 bases. There are 18 residues in the CDR3. The germline V gene has CDR1 LGHNT and CDR2 FRNRAP. After removal of 0 bases from V and 3 bases from J, the junction contained 12 bases not matched to a gene. CDR3 region: CASGLVTQTQGAHTEAFF. The CDR3 nucleotides are TGTGCTAGTGGTTTGGTAACACAGACCCAGGGGGCTCACACTGAAGCTTTCTTT.

The chain joins TRBV11-3 to TRBJ2-7, with D unclear. The CDR3 spans 15 residues. The germline CDR1 and CDR2 sequences are SGHNT and YENEEA. Trimming cost V 5 bases and J 2 bases, with 16 bases left between them. CDR3 sequence (DNA): TGTGCCAGCAGCCACCCACGGCTCTCCCCCTACGAGCAGTACTTC. Translation gives CASSHPRLSPYEQYF.

The chain joins TRBV7-2 to TRBJ2-7, with 10 bases aligning to TRBD2. The V and J ends lost 5 bases and 5 bases, in that order; junction bases with no gene match: 6. The germline V gene encodes CDR1 SGHTA and CDR2 FQGNSA. The CDR3 sequence is 14 residues long. CDR3 residues: CASSPASGRNEQYF. For the CDR3, the DNA is TGTGCCAGCAGCCCAGCTAGCGGGAGAAACGAGCAGTACTTC.

This clone was seen just once. This chain joins TRBV6-6 and TRBJ2-1; 9 bases are a match to TRBD1. The CDR3 sequence is 15 residues long. Trimming cost V 2 bases and J 7 bases; bases outside gene matches: 6. The germline V gene encodes CDR1 MNHNY and CDR2 SVGAGI (reference sequence). In DNA, the CDR3 is TGTGCCAGCAGTTACACAGGGGGCGCTGGTAATGAGCAGTTCTTC. It specifies CASSYTGGAGNEQFF.

The chain employs TRBV18 and TRBJ2-7; D may be TRBD1 or TRBD2 (5 bases each). Germline CDR1 and CDR2: KGHSH and LQKENI. V lost 3 bases to trimming and J lost 0 bases, with 12 bases between them. The CDR3 runs 15 residues. The CDR3 DNA sequence: TGTGCCAGCTCACCGGGGACGGCTAGCTCCTACGAGCAGTACTTC. Translated, it gives CASSPGTASSYEQYF.

This clone has just one count. The rearrangement uses TRBV28 and TRBJ2-3; no definite D call. The CDR3 sequence is 13 residues long. The ends were cut back, 4 bases at V and 0 bases at J, with 5 bases in the middle. The germline CDR1 and CDR2 sequences are MDHEN and SYDVKM. CDR3 amino acids: CASSYSSTDTQYF. CDR3 in DNA: TGTGCCAGCAGTTACAGCAGCACAGATACGCAGTATTTT.

As to this clone: A much larger clone sits a single nucleotide away, making a read error possible. The V call is TRBV7-2, the J call TRBJ2-7; D call uncertain. The V gene lost 3 bases and the J gene lost 0 bases, with 0 bases spanning the gap. The germline V gene encodes CDR1 SGHTA and CDR2 FQGNSA. This CDR3 spans 11 amino acids. The CDR3 here is CASSFSYEQYF. In DNA form, the CDR3 reads TGTGCCAGCAGCTTCTCCTACGAGCAGTACTTC.

The chain uses TRBV27 and TRBJ2-3; D might be TRBD1 (6 bases). Germline CDR1 MNHEY, CDR2 SMNVEV (reference sequence). The germline V and J ends were trimmed by 0 bases and 2 bases, with 12 bases remaining between them. CDR3 size: 16 residues. The CDR3 loop reads CASSLSLGGPTDTQYF. CDR3 coding DNA: TGTGCCAGCAGTTTATCGCTAGGGGGACCCACAGATACGCAGTATTTT.

The chain recombines TRBV11-2 with TRBJ2-7; D may be TRBD1 (6 bases). Germline V gene data show CDR1 as SGHAT and CDR2 as FQNNGV. The CDR3 spans 14 residues. V lost 5 bases and J 7 bases, leaving 18 bases between the germline ends. The CDR3, as DNA: TGTGCCAGCAGCCCCGAACAGGGCCGGGCGGAGCAGTACTTC. It is translated as CASSPEQGRAEQYF. The full variable domain, in which reference TRBV11-2 and TRBJ2-7 provide the parts outside the CDR3, is EAGVAQSPRYKIIEKRQSVAFWCNPISGHATLYWYQQILGQGPKLLIQFQNNGVVDDSQLPKDRFSAERLKGVDSTLKIQPAKLEDSAVYLCASSPEQGRAEQYFGPGTRLTVT.

This rearrangement joins TRBV29-1 to TRBJ2-2; 7 positions match TRBD1. Germline CDR1 reads SQVTM; CDR2 reads ANQGSEA. The V and J ends lost 7 bases and 0 bases, in that order; junction bases with no gene match: 14. This CDR3 comprises 17 residues. The DNA for the CDR3 is TGCAGCGGAGAAACTAGGACAGGTGGAGCGAACACCGGGGAGCTGTTTTTT. Protein product: CSGETRTGGANTGELFF.

The chain combines TRBV14 with TRBJ2-7; 7 bases fit TRBD1. J lost 3 bases, V lost 5 bases, and 4 bases had no gene match. Per germline, CDR1 SGHDN and CDR2 FVKESK. This CDR3 comprises 13 residues. The CDR3 here is CASSTYRGYEQYF. CDR3 DNA sequence: TGTGCCAGCAGCACCTACAGGGGCTACGAGCAGTACTTC. Complete variable domain (other parts from reference TRBV14 and TRBJ2-7): EAGVTQFPSHSVIEKGQTVTLRCDPISGHDNLYWYRRVMGKEIKFLLHFVKESKQDESGMPNNRFLAERTGGTYSTLKVQPAELEDSGVYFCASSTYRGYEQYFGPGTRLTVT.

This sequence joins TRBV19 and TRBJ1-1; no firm D call. The V gene's germline CDR1 is LNHDA and CDR2 SQIVND (reference sequence). CDR3 size: 12 residues. V lost 4 bases to trimming and J lost 3 bases, with 6 bases between them. The CDR3 region is CASSNFDTEAFF. CDR3 DNA: TGTGCCAGTAGTAATTTCGACACTGAAGCTTTCTTT.

The chain is built from TRBV30 and TRBJ2-1, with a weak D call TRBD2 (5 bases). Germline-derived CDR1 and CDR2 are GTSNPN and SVGIG (reference sequence). The CDR3 spans 15 residues. Between the trimmed V and J ends, which lost 3 bases and 4 bases, there was a span of 16 bases. The CDR3 loop reads CAWSVGRGPYNEQFF. The CDR3 nucleotides read TGTGCCTGGAGCGTAGGACGCGGGCCGTACAATGAGCAGTTCTTC. Together with reference TRBV30 and TRBJ2-1, the CDR3 gives the full variable domain: SQTIHQWPATLVQPVGSPLSLECTVEGTSNPNLYWYRQAAGRGLQLLFYSVGIGQISSEVPQNLSASRPQDRQFILSSKKLLLSDSGFYLCAWSVGRGPYNEQFFGPGTRLTVL.

The chain is built from TRBV6-5 and TRBJ2-3; D unclear. CDR1 and CDR2 (germline): MNHEY, SVGAGI. There are 15 residues in the CDR3. Trimming took off 2 bases at V and 0 bases at J, with 9 bases between the two ends. The CDR3 DNA sequence: TGTGCCAGCAGTTACAGATCAACTAGCACAGATACGCAGTATTTT. It encodes CASSYRSTSTDTQYF.

V gene TRBV9 combines with J gene TRBJ2-7; 10 bases are a match to TRBD2. CDR3 length: 14 amino acids. Germline V gene lookup returns CDR1 SGDLS and CDR2 YYNGEE. Trimming cost V 3 bases and J 5 bases; bases outside gene matches: 5. Here the CDR3 DNA reads TGTGCCAGCAGCGCTAGCGGGAGATTGGACGAGCAGTACTTC. Translation gives CASSASGRLDEQYF.

This clone has a handful of counts. The chain links TRBV5-6 to TRBJ1-4, with D hard to call. This CDR3 has 14 residues. The germline gives CDR1 SGHDT, CDR2 YYEEEE. V was pared by 7 bases and J by 0 bases, with 10 bases between. CDR3 sequence: CASSSFATNEKLFF. DNA of the CDR3: TGTGCCAGCTCCTCTTTTGCAACTAATGAAAAACTGTTTTTT.

V usage is TRBV11-1 and J usage is TRBJ2-2, with TRBD2 matching 7 bases. Germline loops: CDR1 SGHAT, CDR2 FQDESV (reference sequence). CDR3 length: 16 residues. After removal of 2 bases from V and 2 bases from J, the junction contained 5 bases not matched to a gene. The CDR3 DNA follows: TGTGCCAGCAGCTTAAGCCTAGCGGCCAACACCGGGGAGCTGTTTTTT. It is translated as CASSLSLAANTGELFF.

The rearrangement uses TRBV6-1 and TRBJ1-1; 9 positions match TRBD1. Trimming cost V 2 bases and J 8 bases; bases outside gene matches: 6. Looked up from germline, CDR1 is MNHNS and CDR2 is SASEGT. This CDR3 region has 14 residues. Here the CDR3 DNA reads TGTGCCAGCAGTGAAAATCACGGGACAGGGGAAGCTTTCTTT. Its protein product is CASSENHGTGEAFF.

The chain carries TRBV30 and TRBJ1-6, with D possibly matching TRBD1 (5 bases). The CDR3 sequence is 13 residues long. Trimming shortened V by 5 bases and J by 5 bases, and 10 bases separated the two germline ends. Germline V gene data show CDR1 as GTSNPN and CDR2 as SVGIG (reference sequence). CDR3 DNA sequence: TGTGCCTGGGAGGGGCAGCATAATTCACCCCTCCACTTT. Protein product: CAWEGQHNSPLHF.

This clone was observed once. This chain connects TRBV6-5 to TRBJ1-2; no clear D gene. CDR3 size: 13 residues. Per the germline V gene, CDR1 is MNHEY and CDR2 is SVGAGI. V was trimmed by 0 bases and J by 4 bases, leaving 6 bases between them. CDR3: CASSYSGSYGYTF. CDR3 nucleotides: TGTGCCAGCAGTTACTCGGGCAGCTATGGCTACACCTTC.